This T cell receptor beta chain was sequenced for a study of blood T cell repertoires in COVID-19. Study details: From T cells, B-cell-depleted T cells, or PBMCs came the material, which was cDNA or gDNA.

Trimming at V came to 0 bases and at J to 7 bases, leaving 1 base not matched to a gene. The germline gives CDR1 SGHTA, CDR2 FQGTGA. The CDR3 is 15 amino acids. Only in-frame clones appear in the TCRdb table, and some are missing; sequencing was by immunoSEQ multiplex PCR. The table records approximately 350,000 clones, about 90% of them present only once. This clone occurred a few times. This rearrangement joins TRBV7-3 to TRBJ1-6; 9 nucleotides match TRBD1. The origin of this receptor is a woman in her thirties who had recovered from COVID-19. Material: PBMCs or T cells enriched from blood (not recorded which). The CDR3 sequence is CASSLTGTGNSPLHF. The CDR3, as DNA: TGTGCCAGCAGCTTAACGGGGACAGGGAATTCACCCCTCCACTTT.